This is a list of T cell receptor beta chains from one sample in a study of blood T cell repertoires in COVID-19. TCRdb's table, derived via immunoSEQ multiplex PCR, lists solely in-frame clones and lacks some. The table shows tens of thousands of clones, with just under 95% occurring only once. Sequencing was performed on peripheral blood. The receptors here all came from a human donor with active COVID-19. The donor label of this sample is uncertain. The CDR3 runs from the conserved cysteine through the conserved F or W. The D gene is left open where the match is weak. Clone size is not always given. Where it is, it says once, few, many or a class for expanded clones.

V gene,D gene,J gene,clone size,CDR3 DNA,CDR3 protein
TRBV6-5,TRBD1,TRBJ2-7,-,TGTGCCAGCAGGCCGACAGGGGGGTATGGCGAGCAGTACTTC,CASRPTGGYGEQYF
TRBV5-1,-,TRBJ2-5,-,TGCGCCAGCAGCCCGGGGGACCAAGAGACCCAGTACTTC,CASSPGDQETQYF
TRBV9,TRBD2,TRBJ2-1,-,TGTGCCAGCAGCGGAAGCGGGAGCGGGCACAATGAGCAGTTCTTC,CASSGSGSGHNEQFF
TRBV11-2,-,TRBJ2-7,-,TGTGCCAGCAGCTTACAGGGTGGATCCTACGAGCAGTACTTC,CASSLQGGSYEQYF
TRBV27,TRBD1,TRBJ2-4,-,TGTGCCAGCAGCTCAGGACAGGGGATAGCCAAAAACATTCAGTACTTC,CASSSGQGIAKNIQYF
TRBV19,-,TRBJ2-1,-,TGTGCCAGTAAGTCGGACAACTCCTACAATGAGCAGTTCTTC,CASKSDNSYNEQFF
TRBV5-1,-,TRBJ2-7,-,TGCGCCAGCCGAACTCAACAGGGACACTCCTACGAGCAGTACTTC,CASRTQQGHSYEQYF
TRBV5-5,-,TRBJ1-1,once,TGTGCCAGCAGCTTTAAAGGTGCGGGGCTTGAAGCTTTCTTT,CASSFKGAGLEAFF
TRBV6-6,-,TRBJ1-3,once,TGTGCCAGCTCCGGCTCTGGAAACACCATATATTTT,CASSGSGNTIYF
TRBV24-1,-,TRBJ1-4,-,TGTGCCACCATAAGAGAGCCAGGAATTAATGAAAAACTGTTTTTT,CATIREPGINEKLFF
TRBV19,TRBD1,TRBJ1-3,-,TGTGCCAGTAGTCCCGGGACAGGGACTGGAAACACCATATATTTT,CASSPGTGTGNTIYF
TRBV18,-,TRBJ1-3,-,TGTGCCAGCTCAAGGACTGATCCTGGAAACACCATATATTTT,CASSRTDPGNTIYF
TRBV19,-,TRBJ2-7,-,TGTGCCAGTAGTATCCAGGGGAACTACGAGCAGTACTTC,CASSIQGNYEQYF
TRBV7-9,TRBD1,TRBJ2-4,-,TGTGCCAGCAGCTCAGTGACAGGGAGACCAAAGTACTTC,CASSSVTGRPKYF
TRBV15,TRBD1,TRBJ1-2,-,TGTGCCACCAGCAGCCAAAGACAGGGTAATGGCTACACCTTC,CATSSQRQGNGYTF
TRBV3-1/TRBV3-2,-,TRBJ1-2,-,TGTGCCAGCAGCCAAGAAGGCCAGTCAAGCCTTCAGGACTATGGCTACACCTTC,CASSQEGQSSLQDYGYTF
TRBV27,TRBD2,TRBJ2-2,-,TGTGCCAGCAGTCTCGGCGGGGGGCTCGATCCCGGGGAGCTGTTTTTT,CASSLGGGLDPGELFF
TRBV5-4,-,TRBJ2-7,-,TGTGCCAGCAGCGAGTTACAGTCCGAGCAGTACTTC,CASSELQSEQYF
TRBV13,-,TRBJ1-2,-,TGTGCCAGCAGCTTAGCTCTGGAGGTTAACTATGGCTACACCTTC,CASSLALEVNYGYTF
TRBV19,-,TRBJ1-4,-,TGTGCCAGTACCCTTTTGAAGGGGGAAAAACTGTTTTTT,CASTLLKGEKLFF
TRBV2,TRBD2,TRBJ2-3,-,TGTGCCAGCAGTATGGGGCTAGCGGTTAGCACAGATACGCAGTATTTT,CASSMGLAVSTDTQYF
TRBV12-3/TRBV12-4,TRBD1,TRBJ1-5,-,TGTGCCAGCAGTCTGACAGGGCCTCAGCCCCAGCATTTT,CASSLTGPQPQHF
TRBV27,-,TRBJ2-5,-,TGTGCCGTGGGAGGCCAAAATGACCTGGGTGCGACCCAGTACTTC,CAVGGQNDLGATQYF
TRBV7-6,-,TRBJ2-7,-,TGTGCCAGCAGCTTAGGATCGGCCTACGAGCAGTACTTC,CASSLGSAYEQYF
TRBV3-1/TRBV3-2,-,TRBJ2-1,-,TGTGCCAGCAGCCAAGTCACCGGTGGAGGTGAGCAGTTCTTC,CASSQVTGGGEQFF
TRBV21-1,-,TRBJ2-5,-,TGTGCCAGCAGCAAAGCCCCCCACCCCGCCGTCAGGGGGAAAGAGACCCAGTACTTC,CASSKAPHPAVRGKETQYF
TRBV3-1/TRBV3-2,TRBD1,TRBJ1-6,-,TGTGCCAGCAGCCAAGAATCGGCAGGGGGCTTCAATTCACCCCTCCACTTT,CASSQESAGGFNSPLHF
TRBV3-1/TRBV3-2,TRBD2,TRBJ2-5,-,TGTGCCAGCGCGGGGGGGCCCGGAGAGACCCAGTACTTC,CASAGGPGETQYF
TRBV19,-,TRBJ1-1,-,TGTGCCAGTAGTATAGATCGGGGACTGAGGATGAACTCTGAAGCTTTCTTT,CASSIDRGLRMNSEAFF
TRBV1,-,TRBJ2-2,-,TGCACCAGCAGCCAAGCCCGAGCGGGGGGGCACGGGGAGCTGTTTTTT,CTSSQARAGGHGELFF
TRBV7-9,TRBD2,TRBJ2-1,-,TGTGCCAGCAGCTCCACTAGCGGGAGCGGCCCCTACAATGAGCAGTTCTTC,CASSSTSGSGPYNEQFF
TRBV11-2,-,TRBJ2-2,-,TGTGCCAGCAGCCGAGGGGGGGATAACACCGGGGAGCTGTTTTTT,CASSRGGDNTGELFF
TRBV4-1,TRBD1,TRBJ2-6,-,TGCGCCAGCAGCCAAGCTTTATCAGGACGCTGGGGACAGGGGGCTGGGGCCAACGTCCTGACTTTC,CASSQALSGRWGQGAGANVLTF
TRBV15,-,TRBJ1-4,-,TGTGCCACCAGCATCGGGGGGGGCTCTAATGAAAAACTGTTTTTT,CATSIGGGSNEKLFF
TRBV18,-,TRBJ2-5,-,TGTGCCAGCCGGGAGACGGCGTGGAGGGAGACCCAGTACTTC,CASRETAWRETQYF
TRBV4-1,TRBD2,TRBJ2-1,-,TGCGCCAGCAGCCAAGATTGGACTAGCGTCAATGAGCAGTTCTTC,CASSQDWTSVNEQFF
TRBV28,TRBD1,TRBJ1-2,-,TGTGCCAGCAGACACGGGACAGGGCGGTATAATCCCTACACCTTC,CASRHGTGRYNPYTF
TRBV27,-,TRBJ2-2,-,TGTGCCAGCAGTGCCCCGACACAAACAGGGGAGCTGTTTTTT,CASSAPTQTGELFF
TRBV18,-,TRBJ2-7,-,TGTGCCAGCTCAAACTCAGGGGGGATTAGCGAGCAGTACTTC,CASSNSGGISEQYF
TRBV3-1/TRBV3-2,TRBD2,TRBJ2-5,-,TGTGCCAGCAGCCAAAGCGGGGGGAACAAGAAAACCCAGTACTTC,CASSQSGGNKKTQYF
TRBV11-3,TRBD1,TRBJ2-5,-,TGTGCCAGCAGCTCGCTCTCCCCGGGACAGGGTATTGGGCGGTACTTC,CASSSLSPGQGIGRYF
TRBV5-1,-,TRBJ2-1,-,TGCGCCAGCCGCCTGGGGGGAGGCAATGAGCAGTTCTTC,CASRLGGGNEQFF
TRBV7-2,TRBD1,TRBJ2-7,-,TGTGCCAGCAGCTCCGAGCCCAGGGGGAGCGTGTACGAGCAGTACTTC,CASSSEPRGSVYEQYF
TRBV7-2,-,TRBJ2-5,once,TGTGCCAGCAGCTTAAACGGGGGTTCAGAGACCCAGTACTTC,CASSLNGGSETQYF